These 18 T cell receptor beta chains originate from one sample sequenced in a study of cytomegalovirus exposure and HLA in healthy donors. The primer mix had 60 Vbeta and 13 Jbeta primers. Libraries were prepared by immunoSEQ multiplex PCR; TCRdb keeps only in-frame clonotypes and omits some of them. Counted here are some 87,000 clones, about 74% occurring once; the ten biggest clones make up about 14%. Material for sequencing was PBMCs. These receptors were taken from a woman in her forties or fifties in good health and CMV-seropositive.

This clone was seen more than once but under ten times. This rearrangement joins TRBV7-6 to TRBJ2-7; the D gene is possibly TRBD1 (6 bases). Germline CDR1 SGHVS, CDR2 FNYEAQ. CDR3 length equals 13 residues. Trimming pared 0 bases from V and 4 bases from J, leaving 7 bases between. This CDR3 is CASSLAGGYEQYF. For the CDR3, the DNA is TGTGCCAGCAGCTTAGCAGGGGGATACGAGCAGTACTTC.

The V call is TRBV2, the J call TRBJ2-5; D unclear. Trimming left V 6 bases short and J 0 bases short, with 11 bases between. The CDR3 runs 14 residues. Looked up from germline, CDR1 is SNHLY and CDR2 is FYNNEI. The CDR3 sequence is CASRVTVNQETQYF. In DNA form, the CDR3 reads TGTGCCAGCAGGGTAACAGTTAACCAAGAGACCCAGTACTTC.

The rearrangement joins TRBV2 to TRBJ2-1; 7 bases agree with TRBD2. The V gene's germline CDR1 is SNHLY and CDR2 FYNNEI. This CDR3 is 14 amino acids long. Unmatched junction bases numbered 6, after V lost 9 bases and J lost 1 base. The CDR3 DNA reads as TGTGCCAGGATTCTAGCGGAATCCTACAATGAGCAGTTCTTC. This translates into CARILAESYNEQFF.

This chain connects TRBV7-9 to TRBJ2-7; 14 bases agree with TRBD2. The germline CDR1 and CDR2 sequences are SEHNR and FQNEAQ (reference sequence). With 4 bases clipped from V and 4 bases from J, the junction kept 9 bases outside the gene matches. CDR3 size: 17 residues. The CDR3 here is CASSSQPGLAGEYEQYF. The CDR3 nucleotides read TGTGCCAGCAGCTCACAACCGGGACTAGCGGGAGAGTACGAGCAGTACTTC. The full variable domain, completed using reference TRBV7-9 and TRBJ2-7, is DTGVSQNPRHKITKRGQNVTFRCDPISEHNRLYWYRQTLGQGPEFLTYFQNEAQLEKSRLLSDRFSAERPKGSFSTLEIQRTEQGDSAMYLCASSSQPGLAGEYEQYFGPGTRLTVT.

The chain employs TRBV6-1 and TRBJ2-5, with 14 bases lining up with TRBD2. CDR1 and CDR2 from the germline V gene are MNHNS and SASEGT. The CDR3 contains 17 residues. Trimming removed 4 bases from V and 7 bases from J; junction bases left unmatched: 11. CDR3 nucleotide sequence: TGTGCCAGCAGTGGGGGGACTAGCGGGAGCCCTCGAGGGACCCAGTACTTC. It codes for CASSGGTSGSPRGTQYF.

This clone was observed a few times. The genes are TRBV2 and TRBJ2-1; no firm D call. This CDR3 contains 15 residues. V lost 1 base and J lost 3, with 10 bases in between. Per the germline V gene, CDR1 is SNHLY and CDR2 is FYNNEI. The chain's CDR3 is CASSEGVNYYNEQFF. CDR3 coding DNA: TGTGCCAGCAGTGAAGGAGTGAACTACTACAATGAGCAGTTCTTC.

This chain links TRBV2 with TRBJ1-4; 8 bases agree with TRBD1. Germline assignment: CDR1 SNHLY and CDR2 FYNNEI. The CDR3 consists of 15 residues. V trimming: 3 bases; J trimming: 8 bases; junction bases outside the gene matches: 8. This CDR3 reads CASSDRTGPGEKLFF. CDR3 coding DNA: TGTGCCAGCAGTGACCGGACAGGGCCGGGGGAAAAACTGTTTTTT.

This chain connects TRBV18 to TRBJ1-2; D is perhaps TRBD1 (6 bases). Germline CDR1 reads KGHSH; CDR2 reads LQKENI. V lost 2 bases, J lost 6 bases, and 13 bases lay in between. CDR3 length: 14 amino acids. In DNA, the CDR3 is TGTGCCAGCTCACCATTGGGGGCGGGAGATGGCTACACCTTC. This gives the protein CASSPLGAGDGYTF.

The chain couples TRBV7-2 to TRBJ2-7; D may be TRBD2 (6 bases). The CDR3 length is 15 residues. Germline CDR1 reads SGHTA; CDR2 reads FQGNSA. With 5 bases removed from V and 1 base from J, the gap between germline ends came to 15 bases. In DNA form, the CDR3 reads TGTGCCAGCAGCCAAACGAGCGGGTCTTCCTACGAGCAGTACTTC. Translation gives CASSQTSGSSYEQYF.

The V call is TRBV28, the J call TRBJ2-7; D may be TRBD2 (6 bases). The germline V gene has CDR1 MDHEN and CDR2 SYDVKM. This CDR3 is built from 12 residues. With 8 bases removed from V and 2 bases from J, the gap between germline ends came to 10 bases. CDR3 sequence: CASGGGTYEQYF. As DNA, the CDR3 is TGTGCCAGCGGGGGAGGAACCTACGAGCAGTACTTC.

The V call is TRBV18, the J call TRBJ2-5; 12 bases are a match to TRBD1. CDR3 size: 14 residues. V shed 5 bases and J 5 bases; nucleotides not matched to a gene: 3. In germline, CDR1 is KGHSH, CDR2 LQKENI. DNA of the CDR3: TGTGCCAGCTCAAAGGGACAGGGGGCCGAGACCCAGTACTTC. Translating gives CASSKGQGAETQYF.

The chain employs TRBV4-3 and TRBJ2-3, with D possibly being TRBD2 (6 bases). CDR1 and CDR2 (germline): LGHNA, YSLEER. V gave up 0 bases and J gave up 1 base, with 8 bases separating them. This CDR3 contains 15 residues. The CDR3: CASSQDTSRTDTQYF. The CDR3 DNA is TGCGCCAGCAGCCAAGATACTAGCCGCACAGATACGCAGTATTTT.

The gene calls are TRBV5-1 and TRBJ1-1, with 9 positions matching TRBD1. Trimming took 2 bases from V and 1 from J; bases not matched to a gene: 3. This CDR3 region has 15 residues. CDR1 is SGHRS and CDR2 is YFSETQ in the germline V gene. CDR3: CASSFQQGANTEAFF. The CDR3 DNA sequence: TGCGCCAGCAGCTTCCAACAGGGGGCGAACACTGAAGCTTTCTTT.

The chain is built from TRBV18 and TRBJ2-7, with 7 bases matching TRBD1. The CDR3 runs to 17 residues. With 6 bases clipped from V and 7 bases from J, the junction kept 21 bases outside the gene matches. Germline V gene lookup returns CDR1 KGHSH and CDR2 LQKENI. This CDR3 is CASSRGVPGQQFLEQYF. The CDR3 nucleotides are TGTGCCAGCTCGCGAGGGGTCCCGGGACAGCAGTTCTTAGAGCAGTACTTC.

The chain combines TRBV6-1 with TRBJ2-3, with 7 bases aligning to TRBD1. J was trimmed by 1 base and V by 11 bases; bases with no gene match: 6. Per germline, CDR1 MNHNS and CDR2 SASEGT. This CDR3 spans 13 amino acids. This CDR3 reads CAGGQTRTDTQYF. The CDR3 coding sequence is TGTGCCGGGGGACAGACACGCACAGATACGCAGTATTTT.

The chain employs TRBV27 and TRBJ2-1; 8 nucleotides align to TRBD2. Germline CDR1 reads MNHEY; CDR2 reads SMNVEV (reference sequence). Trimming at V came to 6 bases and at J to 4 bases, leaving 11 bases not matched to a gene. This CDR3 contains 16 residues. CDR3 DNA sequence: TGTGCCAGCAGGCACTCTGGACTAGCAGTTTACAATGAGCAGTTCTTC. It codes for CASRHSGLAVYNEQFF.

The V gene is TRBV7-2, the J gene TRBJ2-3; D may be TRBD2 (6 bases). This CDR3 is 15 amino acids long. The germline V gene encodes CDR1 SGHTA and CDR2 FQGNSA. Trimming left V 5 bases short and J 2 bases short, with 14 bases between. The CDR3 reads CASSVGTAPTDTQYF. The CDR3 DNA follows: TGTGCCAGCAGCGTTGGGACTGCCCCCACAGATACGCAGTATTTT.

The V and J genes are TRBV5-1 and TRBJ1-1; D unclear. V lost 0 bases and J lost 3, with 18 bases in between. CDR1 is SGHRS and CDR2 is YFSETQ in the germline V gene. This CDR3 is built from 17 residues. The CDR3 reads CASSLVGFIARDTEAFF. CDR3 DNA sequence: TGCGCCAGCAGCTTGGTTGGGTTCATAGCGAGGGACACTGAAGCTTTCTTT.